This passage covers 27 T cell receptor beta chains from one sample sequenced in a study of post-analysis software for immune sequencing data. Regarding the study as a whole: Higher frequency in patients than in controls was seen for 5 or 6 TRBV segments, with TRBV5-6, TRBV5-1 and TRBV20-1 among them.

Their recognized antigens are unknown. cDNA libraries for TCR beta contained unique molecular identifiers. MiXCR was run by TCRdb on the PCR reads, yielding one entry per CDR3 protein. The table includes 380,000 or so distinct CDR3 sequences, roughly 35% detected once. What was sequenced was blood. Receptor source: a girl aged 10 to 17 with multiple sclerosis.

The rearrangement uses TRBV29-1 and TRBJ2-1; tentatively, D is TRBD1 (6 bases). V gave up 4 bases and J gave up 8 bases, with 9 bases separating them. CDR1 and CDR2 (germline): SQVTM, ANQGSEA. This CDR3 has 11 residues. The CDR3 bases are TGCAGCGTTGGCAGGGGCGATGAGCAGTTCTTC. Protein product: CSVGRGDEQFF.

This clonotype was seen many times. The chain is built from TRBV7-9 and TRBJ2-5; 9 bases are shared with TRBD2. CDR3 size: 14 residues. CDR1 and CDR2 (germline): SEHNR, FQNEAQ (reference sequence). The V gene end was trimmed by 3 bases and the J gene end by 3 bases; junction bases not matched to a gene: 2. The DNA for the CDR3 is TGTGCCAGCAGCTTGTCTAGCGGGGAAGAGACCCAGTACTTC. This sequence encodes CASSLSSGEETQYF.

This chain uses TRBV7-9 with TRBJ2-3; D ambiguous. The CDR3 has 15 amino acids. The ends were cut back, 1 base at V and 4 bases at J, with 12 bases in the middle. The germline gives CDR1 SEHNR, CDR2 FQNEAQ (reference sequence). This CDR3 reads CASSLGRARADTQYF. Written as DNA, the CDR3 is TGTGCCAGCAGCTTAGGAAGGGCCCGCGCAGATACGCAGTATTTT.

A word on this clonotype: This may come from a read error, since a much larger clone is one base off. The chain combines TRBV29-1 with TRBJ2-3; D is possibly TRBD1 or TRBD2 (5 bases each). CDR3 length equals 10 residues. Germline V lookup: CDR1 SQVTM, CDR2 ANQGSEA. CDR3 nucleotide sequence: TGCGGCGTCGGGACGGATACGCAGTATTTT. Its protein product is CGVGTDTQYF.

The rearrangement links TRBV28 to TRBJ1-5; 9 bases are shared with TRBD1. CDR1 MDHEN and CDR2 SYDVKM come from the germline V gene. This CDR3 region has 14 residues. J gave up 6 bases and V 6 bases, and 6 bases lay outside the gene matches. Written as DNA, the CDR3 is TGTGCCAGCAGCGGACAGGGGACGGGTCAGCCCCAGCATTTT. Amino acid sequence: CASSGQGTGQPQHF.

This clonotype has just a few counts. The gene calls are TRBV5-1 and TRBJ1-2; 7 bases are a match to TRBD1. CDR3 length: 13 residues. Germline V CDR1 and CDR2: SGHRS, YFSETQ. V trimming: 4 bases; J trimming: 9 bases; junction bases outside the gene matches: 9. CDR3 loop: CASSPADRERYTF. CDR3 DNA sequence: TGCGCCAGCAGCCCTGCTGACAGGGAACGCTACACCTTC.

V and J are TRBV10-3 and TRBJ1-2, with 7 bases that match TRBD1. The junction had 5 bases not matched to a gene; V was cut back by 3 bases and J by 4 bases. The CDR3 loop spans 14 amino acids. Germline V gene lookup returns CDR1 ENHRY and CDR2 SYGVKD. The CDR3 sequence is CAISETGTAYGYTF. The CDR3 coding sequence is TGTGCCATCAGTGAAACCGGGACAGCCTATGGCTACACCTTC.

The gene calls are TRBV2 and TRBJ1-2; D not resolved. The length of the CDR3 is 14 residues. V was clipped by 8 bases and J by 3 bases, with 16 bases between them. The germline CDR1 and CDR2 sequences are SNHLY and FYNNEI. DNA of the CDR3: TGTGCCAGCGGGATAAAGAGGGAGTACTATGGCTACACCTTC. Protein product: CASGIKREYYGYTF.

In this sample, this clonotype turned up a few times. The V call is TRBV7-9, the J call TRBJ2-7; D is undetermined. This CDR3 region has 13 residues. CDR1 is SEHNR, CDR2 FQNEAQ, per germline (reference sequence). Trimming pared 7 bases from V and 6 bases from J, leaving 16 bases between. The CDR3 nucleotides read TGTGCCAGCATTGGTCAATTAGCCTCCGAGCAGTACTTC. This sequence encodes CASIGQLASEQYF.

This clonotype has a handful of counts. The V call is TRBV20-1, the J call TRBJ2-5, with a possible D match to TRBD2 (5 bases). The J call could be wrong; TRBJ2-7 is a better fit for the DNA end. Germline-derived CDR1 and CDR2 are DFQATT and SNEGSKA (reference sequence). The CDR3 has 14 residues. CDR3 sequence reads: CSARVSGLGNEQYF. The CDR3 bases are TGCAGTGCTAGGGTTTCGGGGTTGGGGAACGAGCAGTACTTC.

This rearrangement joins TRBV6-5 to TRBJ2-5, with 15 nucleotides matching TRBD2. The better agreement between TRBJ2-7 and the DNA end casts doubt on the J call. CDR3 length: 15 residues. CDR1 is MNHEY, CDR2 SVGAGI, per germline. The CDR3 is CASSYGTSGGYEQYF. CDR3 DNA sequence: TGTGCCAGCAGTTACGGGACTAGCGGGGGGTACGAGCAGTACTTC.

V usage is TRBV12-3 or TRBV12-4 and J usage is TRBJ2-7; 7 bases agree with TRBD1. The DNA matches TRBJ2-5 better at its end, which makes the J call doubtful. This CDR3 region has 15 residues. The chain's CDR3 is CASSSVTGIGETQYF. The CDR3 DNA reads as TGTGCCAGCAGTTCCGTGACAGGGATAGGGGAGACCCAGTACTTC.

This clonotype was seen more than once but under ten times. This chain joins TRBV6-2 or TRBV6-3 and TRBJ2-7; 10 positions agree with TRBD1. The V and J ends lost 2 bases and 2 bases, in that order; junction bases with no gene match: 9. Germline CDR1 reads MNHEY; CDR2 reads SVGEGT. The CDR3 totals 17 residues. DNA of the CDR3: TGTGCCAGCAGTTACCCGGGACAGGGGATGGGAACCTACGAGCAGTACTTC. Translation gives CASSYPGQGMGTYEQYF.

As DNA, the CDR3 is TGTGCCAGCAGCAAAGGACCGGGTGAGCAGTTCTTC. The encoded protein is CASSKGPGEQFF. V is TRBV7-6 and J is TRBJ2-1, with no clear D. The CDR3 contains 12 residues. Germline-derived CDR1 and CDR2 are SGHVS and FNYEAQ. The V gene lost 5 bases and the J gene lost 9 bases, with 11 bases spanning the gap.

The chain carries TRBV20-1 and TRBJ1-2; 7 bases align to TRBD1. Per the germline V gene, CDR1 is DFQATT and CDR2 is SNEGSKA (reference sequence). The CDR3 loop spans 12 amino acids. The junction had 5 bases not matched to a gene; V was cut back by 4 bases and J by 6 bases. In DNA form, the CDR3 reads TGCAGTGCTAACCCTGACAGGGATGGCTACACCTTC. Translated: CSANPDRDGYTF.

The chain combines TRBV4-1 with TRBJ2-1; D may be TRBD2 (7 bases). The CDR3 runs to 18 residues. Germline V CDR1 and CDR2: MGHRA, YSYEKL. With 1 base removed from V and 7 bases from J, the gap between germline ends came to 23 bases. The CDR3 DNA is TGCGCCAGCAGCCAAGTCCTGGGAGGGGGGGGGCCTGGGAATGAGCAGTTCTTC. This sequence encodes CASSQVLGGGGPGNEQFF.

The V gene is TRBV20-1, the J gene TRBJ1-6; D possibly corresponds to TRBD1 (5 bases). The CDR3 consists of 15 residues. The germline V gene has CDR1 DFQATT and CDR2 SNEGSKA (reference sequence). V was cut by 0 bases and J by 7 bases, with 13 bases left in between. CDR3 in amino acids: CSAREGARANSPLHF. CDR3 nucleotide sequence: TGCAGTGCTAGAGAAGGGGCCAGGGCGAATTCACCCCTCCACTTT.

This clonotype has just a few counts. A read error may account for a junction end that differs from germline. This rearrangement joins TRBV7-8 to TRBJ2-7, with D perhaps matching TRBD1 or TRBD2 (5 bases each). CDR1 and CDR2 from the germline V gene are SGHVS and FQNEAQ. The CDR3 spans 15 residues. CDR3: CASSLARGILYEQYF. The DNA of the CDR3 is TGTGCCAGCAGTTTAGCGAGGGGAATCCTTTACGAGCAGTACTTC.

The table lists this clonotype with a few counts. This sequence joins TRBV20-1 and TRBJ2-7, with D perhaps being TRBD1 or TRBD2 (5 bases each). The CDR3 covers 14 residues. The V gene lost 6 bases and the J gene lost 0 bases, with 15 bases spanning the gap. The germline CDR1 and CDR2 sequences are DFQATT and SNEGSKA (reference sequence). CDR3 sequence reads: CSAPDAGTSYEQYF. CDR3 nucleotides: TGCAGTGCACCGGATGCCGGGACCTCCTACGAGCAGTACTTC.

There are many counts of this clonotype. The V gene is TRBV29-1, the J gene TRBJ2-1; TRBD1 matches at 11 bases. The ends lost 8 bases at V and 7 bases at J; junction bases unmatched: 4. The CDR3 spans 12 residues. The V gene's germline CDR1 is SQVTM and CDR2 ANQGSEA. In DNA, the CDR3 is TGCAGCCACGGACAGGGGGCAAATGAGCAGTTCTTC. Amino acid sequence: CSHGQGANEQFF.

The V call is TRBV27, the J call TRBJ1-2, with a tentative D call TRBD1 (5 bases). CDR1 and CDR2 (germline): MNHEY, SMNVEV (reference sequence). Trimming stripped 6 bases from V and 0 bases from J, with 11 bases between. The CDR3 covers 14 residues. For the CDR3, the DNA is TGTGCCAGCAGGTTGGGACGGTCTAACTATGGCTACACCTTC. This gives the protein CASRLGRSNYGYTF.

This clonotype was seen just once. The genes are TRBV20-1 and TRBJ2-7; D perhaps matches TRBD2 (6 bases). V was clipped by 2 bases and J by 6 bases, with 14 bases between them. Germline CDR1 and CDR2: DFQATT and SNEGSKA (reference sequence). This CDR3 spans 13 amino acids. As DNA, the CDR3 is TGCAGTGCTAGACAGTGGGGGAGGCTCGAGCAGTACTTC. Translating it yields CSARQWGRLEQYF.

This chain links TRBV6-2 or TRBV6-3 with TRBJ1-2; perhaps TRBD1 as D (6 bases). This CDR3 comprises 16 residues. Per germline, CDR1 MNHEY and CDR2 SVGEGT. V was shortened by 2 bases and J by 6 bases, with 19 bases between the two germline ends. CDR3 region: CASSYNRGARFNGYTF. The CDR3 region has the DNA TGTGCCAGCAGTTACAATCGGGGGGCGAGGTTTAATGGCTACACCTTC.

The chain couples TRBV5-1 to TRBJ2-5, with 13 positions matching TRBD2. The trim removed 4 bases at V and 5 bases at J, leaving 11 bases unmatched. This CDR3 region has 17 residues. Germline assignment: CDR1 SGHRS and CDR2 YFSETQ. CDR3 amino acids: CASSMIGLAGVGETQYF. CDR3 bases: TGCGCCAGCAGCATGATAGGACTAGCGGGGGTTGGCGAGACCCAGTACTTC.

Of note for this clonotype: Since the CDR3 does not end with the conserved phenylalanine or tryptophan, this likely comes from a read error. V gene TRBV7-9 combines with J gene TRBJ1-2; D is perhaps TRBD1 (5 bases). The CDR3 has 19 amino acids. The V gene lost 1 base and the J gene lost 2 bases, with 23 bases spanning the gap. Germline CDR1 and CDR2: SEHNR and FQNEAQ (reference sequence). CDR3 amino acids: CASSLGIRQGDGDNYGYTL. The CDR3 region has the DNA TGTGCCAGCAGCTTAGGGATCCGGCAGGGTGATGGGGACAACTATGGCTACACCTTA.

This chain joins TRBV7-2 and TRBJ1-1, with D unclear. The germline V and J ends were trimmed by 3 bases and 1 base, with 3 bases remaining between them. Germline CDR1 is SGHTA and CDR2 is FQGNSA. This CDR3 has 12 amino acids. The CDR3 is CASSFQNTEAFF. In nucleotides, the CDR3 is TGTGCCAGCAGCTTTCAGAACACTGAAGCTTTCTTT.

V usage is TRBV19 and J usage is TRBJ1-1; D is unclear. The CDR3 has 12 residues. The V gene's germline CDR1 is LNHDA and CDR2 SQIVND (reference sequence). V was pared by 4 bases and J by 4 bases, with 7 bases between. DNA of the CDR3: TGTGCCAGTAGTAGGTTGGGCACTGAAGCTTTCTTT. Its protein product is CASSRLGTEAFF.